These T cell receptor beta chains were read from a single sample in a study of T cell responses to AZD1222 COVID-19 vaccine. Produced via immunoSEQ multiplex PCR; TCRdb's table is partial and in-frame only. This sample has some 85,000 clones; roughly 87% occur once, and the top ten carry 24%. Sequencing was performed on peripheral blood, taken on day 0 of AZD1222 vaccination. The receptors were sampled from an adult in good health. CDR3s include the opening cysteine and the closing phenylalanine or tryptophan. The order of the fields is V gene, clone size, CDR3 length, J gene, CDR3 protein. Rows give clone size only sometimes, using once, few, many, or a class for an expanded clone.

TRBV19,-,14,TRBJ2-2,CASSWSSSTGELFF
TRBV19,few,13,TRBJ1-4,CASSGQGREKLFF
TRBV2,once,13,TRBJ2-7,CASGLAGSYEQYF
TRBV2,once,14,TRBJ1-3,CASSRTASGNTIYF
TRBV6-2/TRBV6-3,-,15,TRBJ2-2,CASSWSSGRTGELFF
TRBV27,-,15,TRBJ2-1,CASSSSGTRPNEQFF
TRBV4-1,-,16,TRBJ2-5,CASSQDSGGLQETQYF
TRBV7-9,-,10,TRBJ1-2,CASSLGGYTF
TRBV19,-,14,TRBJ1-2,CASSSDRADYGYTF
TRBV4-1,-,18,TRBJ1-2,CASSQVPGTGGANYGYTF
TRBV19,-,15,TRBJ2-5,CASSIQGTGTKTQYF
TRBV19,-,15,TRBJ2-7,CASRPRGEPAYEQYF
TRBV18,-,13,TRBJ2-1,CASLRSSYNEQFF
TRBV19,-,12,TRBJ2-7,CASGTSRNEQYF
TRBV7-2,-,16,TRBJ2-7,CASSLDRGGPFYEQYF
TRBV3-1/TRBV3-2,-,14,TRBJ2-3,CASSRAGETDTQYF
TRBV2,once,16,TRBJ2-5,CASSYRAGRPQETQYF
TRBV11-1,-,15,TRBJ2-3,CASSYSGRSTDTQYF
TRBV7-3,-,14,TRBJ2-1,CASSPRSAGNEQFF
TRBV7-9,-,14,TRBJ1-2,CASSPRGGNYGYTF
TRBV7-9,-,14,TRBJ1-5,CASSPSFDNQPQHF
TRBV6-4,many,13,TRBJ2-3,CASSDSETTAQYF
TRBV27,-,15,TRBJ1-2,CASRSYRDASYGYTF
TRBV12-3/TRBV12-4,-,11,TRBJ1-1,CASSLGDRAFF
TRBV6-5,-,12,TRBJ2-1,CASTRGGNEQFF
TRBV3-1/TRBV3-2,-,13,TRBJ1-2,CASSLGTTYGYTF
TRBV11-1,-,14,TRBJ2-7,CASSPGTSSHEQYF
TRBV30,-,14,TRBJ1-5,CAWSRTDNNQPQHF
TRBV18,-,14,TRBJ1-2,CASSPQQANYGYTF
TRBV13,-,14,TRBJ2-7,CASSFNLGGYEQYF
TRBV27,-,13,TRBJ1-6,CASGGTGNSPLHF
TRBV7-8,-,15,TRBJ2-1,CASSWRRRTHNEQFF
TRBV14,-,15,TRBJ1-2,CASSQVQGTTDGYTF
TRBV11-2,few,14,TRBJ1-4,CASSLDRVSEKLFF
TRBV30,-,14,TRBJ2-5,CAWSVLGRKETQYF
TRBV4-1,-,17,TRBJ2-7,CASSLRESNTDSYEQYF
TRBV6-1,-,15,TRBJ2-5,CASSEQQGARETQYF
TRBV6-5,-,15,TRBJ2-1,CASIRPGSSYNEQFF
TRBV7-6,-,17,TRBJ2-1,CASSMRTSLVTYNEQFF